These 21 T cell receptor beta chains share one sample of origin, sequenced in a study of T cell responses to AZD1222 COVID-19 vaccine. Sequencing was performed with immunoSEQ multiplex PCR; in TCRdb, only in-frame clones are kept and a portion is missing. The sample shows fewer than 200,000 clones, about 92% of them seen only once. The starting material was peripheral blood, obtained on day 0 of MenACWY control vaccination. The receptors stem from an adult in good health.

The genes are TRBV6-5 and TRBJ1-4; TRBD1 aligns across 7 bases. V shed 6 bases, J shed 8 bases, and the junction held 6 bases outside the gene matches. The CDR3 is 13 amino acids. Germline loops: CDR1 MNHEY, CDR2 SVGAGI. The CDR3 is CASRPTGNEKLFF. The CDR3 bases are TGTGCCAGCAGGCCGACAGGGAACGAAAAACTGTTTTTT.

The chain has TRBV6-5 and TRBJ2-3; the D gene is possibly TRBD2 (5 bases). Between the trimmed V and J ends, which lost 6 bases and 3 bases, there was a span of 10 bases. Germline CDR1 is MNHEY and CDR2 is SVGAGI. The CDR3 length is 13 residues. The DNA of the CDR3 is TGTGCCAGCAGGCTACGGGGAACAGATACGCAGTATTTT. This gives the protein CASRLRGTDTQYF.

CDR3 amino acids: CASSLASGLSYEQYF. DNA for the CDR3: TGTGCCAGCAGCTTAGCCAGCGGACTATCCTACGAGCAGTACTTC. The rearrangement joins TRBV7-2 to TRBJ2-7; TRBD2 might be the D (6 bases). V lost 0 bases and J 1 base, leaving 10 bases between the germline ends. In germline, CDR1 is SGHTA, CDR2 FQGNSA. The CDR3 is made up of 15 amino acids.

The DNA of the CDR3 is TGTGTCTCTAGGGGGGGTGGGCATCAGCCCCAGCATTTT. It specifies CVSRGGGHQPQHF. The rearrangement joins TRBV28 to TRBJ1-5, with D perhaps TRBD1 (6 bases). The CDR3 spans 13 residues. Germline lookup yields CDR1 MDHEN and CDR2 SYDVKM.

The genes are TRBV19 and TRBJ2-2; D might be TRBD1 (5 bases). Germline CDR1 LNHDA, CDR2 SQIVND (reference sequence). Trimming removed 10 bases from V and 0 bases from J, with 12 bases in between. The CDR3 extends over 14 amino acids. CDR3 bases: TGTGCCACTAAGAAGACAGCGAACACCGGGGAGCTGTTTTTT. This codes for CATKKTANTGELFF.

This chain links TRBV19 with TRBJ2-1; D remains ambiguous. This CDR3 has 12 residues. Per the germline V gene, CDR1 is LNHDA and CDR2 is SQIVND (reference sequence). V was pared by 5 bases and J by 9 bases, with 11 bases between. The CDR3 reads CASSDRLPEQFF. The CDR3 DNA is TGTGCCAGTAGTGATCGACTCCCTGAGCAGTTCTTC. Together with reference TRBV19 and TRBJ2-1, the CDR3 gives the full variable domain: DGGITQSPKYLFRKEGQNVTLSCEQNLNHDAMYWYRQDPGQGLRLIYYSQIVNDFQKGDIAEGYSVSREKKESFPLTVTSAQKNPTAFYLCASSDRLPEQFFGPGTRLTVL.

This chain links TRBV6-1 with TRBJ1-5, with TRBD1 identical over 7 bases. The CDR3 runs to 14 residues. The germline gives CDR1 MNHNS, CDR2 SASEGT. The V gene end was trimmed by 0 bases and the J gene end by 9 bases; junction bases not matched to a gene: 5. The chain's CDR3 is CASSEARTGVPQHF. CDR3 sequence (DNA): TGTGCCAGCAGTGAAGCCAGGACAGGAGTGCCCCAGCATTTT.

The chain uses TRBV3-1 (or the pseudogene TRBV3-2) and TRBJ1-1, with D maybe TRBD1 (6 bases). CDR3 length: 15 amino acids. Trimming stripped 2 bases from V and 0 bases from J, with 10 bases between. Germline-derived CDR1 and CDR2 are LGHDT and YNNKEL (reference sequence). Here the CDR3 DNA reads TGTGCCAGCAGCCAAATAGGGGGAATGAACACTGAAGCTTTCTTT. Protein sequence: CASSQIGGMNTEAFF.

V and J are TRBV14 and TRBJ1-1; the D is unclear. Germline CDR1 is SGHDN and CDR2 is FVKESK. Trimming cost V 6 bases and J 4 bases, with 15 bases left between them. The CDR3 covers 14 residues. CDR3 residues: CASSFSFVGTEAFF. CDR3 nucleotide sequence: TGTGCCAGCAGTTTCAGCTTCGTTGGCACTGAAGCTTTCTTT.

In this sample, this clone turned up a few times. This chain connects TRBV9 to TRBJ2-2; D is undetermined. V lost 3 bases and J 4 bases, leaving 10 bases between the germline ends. The CDR3 loop spans 14 amino acids. Per the germline V gene, CDR1 is SGDLS and CDR2 is YYNGEE. The CDR3 region has the DNA TGTGCCAGCAGCGACCACCAAAGCACCGGGGAGCTGTTTTTT. It specifies CASSDHQSTGELFF.

This rearrangement joins TRBV7-3 to TRBJ2-1; no reliable D call. The CDR3 contains 12 residues. Germline V gene data show CDR1 as SGHTA and CDR2 as FQGTGA. V lost 6 bases and J lost 6, with 9 bases in between. The CDR3 loop reads CASSSGANEQFF. The CDR3 bases are TGTGCCAGCAGTTCCGGAGCCAATGAGCAGTTCTTC.

V and J are TRBV7-2 and TRBJ2-1, with a tentative D call TRBD2 (5 bases). The ends were cut back, 5 bases at V and 7 bases at J, with 9 bases in the middle. The germline V gene has CDR1 SGHTA and CDR2 FQGNSA. This CDR3 has 12 amino acids. Here the CDR3 DNA reads TGTGCCAGCAGCCCTAGGGAGAATGAGCAGTTCTTC. This gives the protein CASSPRENEQFF.

In the case of this clone: Because the CDR3 is missing its conserved closing phenylalanine or tryptophan, this is likely a read error. No DNA is shown, since the ends of the CDR3 on it are uncertain; the CDR3 is the one TCRdb lists. The CDR3 sequence: CASINLTGD. This sequence joins TRBV10-1 and TRBJ2-7; the table's D gene call, TRBD1, was not cross checked with the DNA. A total of 9 residues make up the CDR3, ends included. The germline CDR1 and CDR2 sequences are WNHNN and SYGVQD (reference sequence).

This CDR3 is CASSLGAGDGGEQYF. The CDR3 bases are TGTGCCAGCAGCTTAGGCGCAGGGGACGGAGGAGAGCAGTACTTC. The chain links TRBV7-6 to TRBJ2-7, with D possibly TRBD1 on 6 matching bases. Germline lookup yields CDR1 SGHVS and CDR2 FNYEAQ. This CDR3 is 15 amino acids long. Trimming cost V 1 base and J 7 bases, with 17 bases left between them. Variable domain in full (rest from reference TRBV7-6 and TRBJ2-7): GAGVSQSPRYKVTKRGQDVALRCDPISGHVSLYWYRQALGQGPEFLTYFNYEAQQDKSGLPNDRFSAERPEGSISTLTIQRTEQRDSAMYRCASSLGAGDGGEQYFGPGTRLTVT.

The chain has TRBV19 and TRBJ1-2, with D uncertain. The CDR3 is made up of 13 amino acids. V was cut by 7 bases and J by 4 bases, with 13 bases left in between. The germline V gene has CDR1 LNHDA and CDR2 SQIVND (reference sequence). CDR3 loop: CASNRGYGYGYTF. In DNA, the CDR3 is TGTGCCAGTAATCGTGGATACGGCTATGGCTACACCTTC.

This clone has only one observation. The chain uses TRBV2 and TRBJ2-1, with 10 bases fitting TRBD2. The CDR3 is made up of 15 amino acids. Germline assignment: CDR1 SNHLY and CDR2 FYNNEI. The V segment lost 7 bases and the J segment 7 bases; nucleotides outside the gene matches: 10. The CDR3 protein is CASTPGLAADNEQFF. CDR3 DNA sequence: TGTGCCAGCACCCCCGGACTAGCGGCAGATAATGAGCAGTTCTTC.

The chain has TRBV12-3 or TRBV12-4 and TRBJ2-1; D not resolved. This CDR3 is built from 11 residues. V shed 3 bases and J shed 3 bases, with 0 bases lying between them. DNA for the CDR3: TGTGCCAGCAGTTTCTACAATGAGCAGTTCTTC. It codes for CASSFYNEQFF.

This sequence joins TRBV11-3 and TRBJ2-7, with 9 bases aligning to TRBD1. CDR3 length: 13 residues. V was clipped by 5 bases and J by 9 bases; unmatched bases: 8. Germline CDR1 SGHNT, CDR2 YENEEA. Here the CDR3 DNA reads TGTGCCAGCAGCCAACTACAGGGGGCTCGGCAGTACTTC. Protein sequence: CASSQLQGARQYF.

The chain is built from TRBV9 and TRBJ1-5, with a tentative D call TRBD1 (5 bases). The CDR3 spans 14 residues. CDR1 and CDR2 from the germline V gene are SGDLS and YYNGEE. Trimming took 4 bases from V and 6 from J, leaving 14 bases between them. CDR3 sequence: CASSPAGGGQPQHF. In DNA, the CDR3 is TGTGCCAGCAGCCCTGCGGGGGGAGGTCAGCCCCAGCATTTT.

The chain employs TRBV6-5 and TRBJ2-1; 13 positions match TRBD2. The V gene's germline CDR1 is MNHEY and CDR2 SVGAGI. V was clipped by 8 bases and J by 8 bases; unmatched bases: 9. The CDR3 runs 15 residues. CDR3 bases: TGTGCCAGCGGAGAAACTAGCGGGAGGGCCCATGAGCAGTTCTTC. Its translation is CASGETSGRAHEQFF.

The chain carries TRBV19 and TRBJ2-2; D remains unclear. This CDR3 comprises 15 residues. Trimming stripped 7 bases from V and 0 bases from J, with 12 bases between. Germline CDR1 LNHDA, CDR2 SQIVND (reference sequence). The CDR3 reads CASKSERANTGELFF. CDR3 sequence (DNA): TGTGCCAGTAAATCCGAGCGCGCGAACACCGGGGAGCTGTTTTTT.